This is a list of T cell receptor beta chains from one sample in a study of cytomegalovirus exposure and HLA in healthy donors. Measured with immunoSEQ multiplex PCR; TCRdb has only the in-frame clones, and not every one. This sample has some 260,000 clones, with roughly 91% found just once. The sample comprised PBMCs. All receptors come from a woman in her 30s in good health and CMV-seronegative. The CDR3 runs from the conserved cysteine through the conserved F or W. The D gene is left open where the match is weak. Only part of the rows carry a size: once, few, many, or a class if the clone is expanded.

clone size	V gene	J gene	D gene	CDR3 protein	CDR3 DNA
.	TRBV4-1	TRBJ2-7	.	CASSQDIGAPYEQYF	TGCGCCAGCAGCCAAGATATAGGGGCCCCCTACGAGCAGTACTTC
.	TRBV28	TRBJ2-7	.	CASSTTGISYEQYF	TGTGCCAGCTCCACCACGGGAATCTCCTACGAGCAGTACTTC
few	TRBV15	TRBJ1-5	.	CATSLRGYNQPQHF	TGTGCCACCAGTCTCCGGGGGTACAATCAGCCCCAGCATTTT
.	TRBV5-4	TRBJ2-7	.	CASSLDEYRADYEQYF	TGTGCCAGCAGCTTGGACGAGTATCGGGCGGACTACGAGCAGTACTTC
.	TRBV6-6	TRBJ2-7	.	CASSYSSLGREQYF	TGTGCCAGCAGTTACTCGAGTTTAGGGAGGGAGCAGTACTTC
.	TRBV6-5	TRBJ1-1	.	CASSYPPSIGTEAFF	TGTGCCAGCAGTTACCCGCCTTCGATAGGCACTGAAGCTTTCTTT
.	TRBV7-9	TRBJ1-1	.	CASSPPRQRTEAFF	TGTGCCAGCAGCCCACCCCGACAACGCACTGAAGCTTTCTTT
.	TRBV27	TRBJ1-4	.	CASSFLDGSTNEKLFF	TGTGCCAGCAGTTTTCTCGACGGGTCAACTAATGAAAAACTGTTTTTT
.	TRBV28	TRBJ2-2	TRBD2	CASSDGLAGPNTGELFF	TGTGCCAGCAGCGATGGACTAGCGGGACCGAACACCGGGGAGCTGTTTTTT
.	TRBV28	TRBJ1-5	.	CASSFAGTDQPQHF	TGTGCCAGCAGTTTCGCAGGGACCGATCAGCCCCAGCATTTT
.	TRBV9	TRBJ2-3	.	CASSVVPLDRTISTDTQYF	TGTGCCAGCAGCGTAGTCCCTCTCGACAGGACTATTAGCACAGATACGCAGTATTTT
.	TRBV5-1	TRBJ2-5	TRBD2	CASSFGSARTSGRGVIRETQYF	TGCGCCAGCAGCTTTGGATCCGCAAGGACTAGCGGGAGGGGGGTTATCAGGGAGACCCAGTACTTC
.	TRBV7-6	TRBJ2-3	.	CASSQVGPGVPGDTQYF	TGTGCCAGCAGCCAAGTGGGACCGGGGGTTCCGGGGGATACGCAGTATTTT
.	TRBV21-1	TRBJ2-3	.	CASTRKTASTDTQYF	TGTGCCAGCACCCGAAAGACAGCTAGCACAGATACGCAGTATTTT
.	TRBV27	TRBJ2-1	TRBD2	CASSLSYPEAGGSNEQFF	TGTGCCAGCAGTTTATCGTACCCGGAGGCCGGGGGGTCAAATGAGCAGTTCTTC
.	TRBV14	TRBJ2-7	.	CASSQDLGDYEQYF	TGTGCCAGCAGCCAAGATTTAGGAGATTACGAGCAGTACTTC
.	TRBV28	TRBJ2-7	TRBD1	CASSGAGTGAYEQYF	TGTGCCAGCAGTGGCGCCGGGACAGGAGCCTACGAGCAGTACTTC
.	TRBV7-8	TRBJ1-4	.	CASSLLQSRIATNEKLFF	TGTGCCAGCAGCTTACTCCAGTCTCGGATTGCAACTAATGAAAAACTGTTTTTT
few	TRBV11-2	TRBJ2-7	TRBD2	CASSLVSSGRVGEQYF	TGTGCCAGCAGCTTAGTTTCTAGCGGGAGGGTTGGCGAGCAGTACTTC
.	TRBV4-3	TRBJ1-1	.	CASSQDPQAEAFF	TGCGCCAGCAGCCAAGACCCCCAGGCTGAAGCTTTCTTT
once	TRBV7-9	TRBJ2-7	.	CASSFLAGPHEQYF	TGTGCCAGCAGCTTCCTGGCAGGGCCACACGAGCAGTACTTC
.	TRBV15	TRBJ2-3	.	CATSRERNTQYF	TGTGCCACCAGCAGAGAAAGGAATACGCAGTATTTT
.	TRBV6-5	TRBJ2-7	TRBD1	CASRRQGPSEQYF	TGTGCCAGCAGAAGACAGGGACCAAGCGAGCAGTACTTC